This T cell receptor (beta chain) originates from a study of blood T cells in healthy people across ages. Many counts were recorded for this clonotype. Its antigen is still unknown. Study results and limitations: Naive CD4+ cells and diversity were both higher in long-lived donors than in aged donors.

V dropped 1 base and J dropped 3 bases, with 14 bases sitting between them. From germline, CDR1 is KGHSH and CDR2 LQKENI. This CDR3 comprises 16 residues. A second PCR of 7 to 11 cycles used a sample-barcoded 5' primer and a J-beta primer mix. TCRdb independently ran MiXCR on the 5' RACE reads; one entry per CDR3 protein. The table records hundreds of thousands of distinct CDR3 sequences, over 20% of them present only once. The chain uses TRBV18 and TRBJ2-3; the D gene is possibly TRBD2 (5 bases). The source material was blood. This clonotype originated in a man aged 65-85 years in good health. The CDR3 nucleotides read TGTGCCAGCTCACCACAAGGCCCTAGCCGGACAGATACGCAGTATTTT. As protein: CASSPQGPSRTDTQYF.